The present T cell receptor beta chain was sequenced within a study of shared T cell receptors in the human thymus. The CDR3 spans 16 residues. Per the germline V gene, CDR1 is MDHEN and CDR2 is SYDVKM. Trimming cost V 5 bases and J 6 bases; bases outside gene matches: 9. TCRdb keeps only in-frame clones here, not all; method: immunoSEQ multiplex PCR. The sample consists of approximately 660,000 clones, around nine tenths of them appearing once. These data were also filed under a second study, of human thymus T cells. That source reports: Thymus tissue was removed during corrective cardiac surgery.

The TCR was taken from a boy under three years old with a congenital heart defect. What was sequenced was thymocytes. This chain uses TRBV28 with TRBJ1-5; TRBD1 matches at 11 bases. The CDR3 bases are TGTGCCAGCAGTCCCCGGGGACAGGGGGGGAGTCAGCCCCAGCATTTT. Residues: CASSPRGQGGSQPQHF.